This T cell receptor (beta chain) comes out of a study of blood T cell repertoires in COVID-19. Overall study context: In each case, the material was cDNA or gDNA derived from T cells, B-cell-depleted T cells, or PBMCs.

Clones were sequenced by immunoSEQ multiplex PCR, and TCRdb holds only the in-frame ones, with some missing. The sample shows 60,000 to 75,000 clones, approximately 78% of them seen only once. CDR1 is SGHVS, CDR2 FQNEAQ, per germline. The V gene lost 1 base and the J gene lost 2 bases, with 13 bases spanning the gap. The CDR3 contains 16 residues. Sequencing used peripheral blood. V gene TRBV7-8 combines with J gene TRBJ2-3; a possible D gene is TRBD2 (6 bases). The clonotype comes from a woman of 80 years or more with acute or convalescent COVID-19. This CDR3 reads CASSLVSGGVTDTQYF. DNA of the CDR3: TGTGCCAGCAGCTTAGTATCTGGCGGGGTCACAGATACGCAGTATTTT.